This TCR beta chain was found in a study of tumor and adjacent non-tumor tissue in lung cancer. Overall study context: Samples averaged around 4.2 million productive TCRbeta reads each.

RNA was extracted from bulk tissue without any cell sorting. TCRbeta libraries were built with three rounds of nested PCR, modified from ARM-PCR. In TCRdb, the multiplex PCR reads were re-called with MiXCR into one record per CDR3 protein. The sample yields about 80,000 distinct CDR3 sequences, around 75% seen once. General study results and limits: In normal lung, the top 100 clones were significantly more dominant than in tumor.

A remark on this clonotype: Its antigen is still unknown.

Trimming shortened V by 3 bases and J by 3 bases, and 5 bases separated the two germline ends. Germline lookup yields CDR1 MNHEY and CDR2 SVGAGI. The CDR3 sequence is 13 residues long. The sequence derives from a woman aged 50 to 60 with non-small cell lung cancer. The sequenced material came from lung tumor tissue. The chain links TRBV6-5 to TRBJ2-2, with D uncertain. The CDR3: CASSYGDTGELFF. The CDR3 coding sequence is TGTGCCAGCAGTTATGGGGACACCGGGGAGCTGTTTTTT.